This T cell receptor beta chain was identified during a study of blood T cell repertoires in COVID-19. Whole-study context: Sources were T cells, B-cell-depleted T cells, or PBMCs; the material itself was cDNA or gDNA.

Trimming removed 2 bases at V and 5 bases at J, with 12 bases between. Germline CDR1 reads MNHNS; CDR2 reads SASEGT. The CDR3 is 14 residues long. Residents of 24 US areas, aged roughly 18 to 95 years, made up the participants. This clone occurred once. Original data processing: Reference gene primer amplification in the assay estimated nucleated cell counts. Using immunoSEQ multiplex PCR, the repertoire was profiled, and TCRdb retains in-frame clones only, with some absent. V and J calls plus clone size are reproduced from that table; the DNA served to infer D and trimming. The table has about 190,000 clones, approximately 84% seen once.

The receptor comes from a woman younger than 45 who had recovered from COVID-19. Sequenced sample: PBMCs or T cells enriched from blood (not recorded which). V and J are TRBV6-1 and TRBJ1-2, with D maybe TRBD1 (5 bases). CDR3 region: CASSENIGGYGYTF. Here the CDR3 DNA reads TGTGCCAGCAGTGAAAACATCGGGGGGTATGGCTACACCTTC.